This T cell receptor beta chain was captured in a study of cytomegalovirus exposure and HLA in healthy donors. Study conclusions and caveats: Researchers reported in a later analysis that a missense DCLRE1C variant was tied to TCR beta V- and J-gene trimming. Some segments of the V type, notably TRBV6-2 and TRBV6-3, were excluded as indistinguishable.

Germline V gene data show CDR1 as SGHRS and CDR2 as YFSETQ. The CDR3 extends over 15 amino acids. Losses at the gene ends were 2 bases for V and 3 bases for J; bases not matched to a gene: 5. Comment on this clone: Its antigen is currently unknown.

Vbeta (60) and Jbeta (13) primers were used in the PCR. As originally analysed: Approximately 83 million unique TCR beta chains, roughly 10 million shared, were counted in a later analysis. The assay was immunoSEQ multiplex PCR, and TCRdb's table has in-frame clones only and misses some. Clonal size and the V and J genes are those of that table, whereas D and trimming came from the DNA. The sample contains roughly 200,000 clones, roughly 9.5% of which appear only once. The chain is built from TRBV5-1 and TRBJ2-3; 8 bases agree with TRBD2. This TCR was sampled from a woman in her thirties in good health and CMV-seropositive. The sequenced sample was PBMCs. The CDR3 spells CASSLGLALTDTQYF. The CDR3 DNA sequence: TGCGCCAGCAGCTTAGGACTAGCTTTGACAGATACGCAGTATTTT.